These T cell receptor beta chains were read from a single sample in a study of beta chain features in type 1 diabetes. Assay: immunoSEQ multiplex PCR; the TCRdb copy retains only in-frame clones and omits some. The sample contains around 250,000 clones, around an eighth of which appear only once. The sequenced sample consisted of naive CD4+ T cells from blood. The receptor source for this set is a middle-aged woman in good health. Each CDR3 is given with its conserved first and last residue. A D gene is named only where the DNA matches it firmly. Clone size is stated in some rows and not others, as once, few, many or a class when expanded.

d_call | cdr3_length | j_call | clone_size | v_call | cdr3_nt | cdr3_aa
NA | 13 | TRBJ2-5 | NA | TRBV6-1 | TGTGCCAGCAGTGAAAAGGGGGGGGTGACCCAGTACTTC | CASSEKGGVTQYF
NA | 16 | TRBJ2-7 | many | TRBV21-1 | TGTGCCAGCAGCAAAGCGACGACGGAGCAGAGCTACGAGCAGTACTTC | CASSKATTEQSYEQYF
NA | 16 | TRBJ2-6 | few | TRBV2 | TGTGCCAGCAGCCCCCAGGGACACTCTGGGGCCAACGTCCTGACTTTC | CASSPQGHSGANVLTF
TRBD1 | 15 | TRBJ1-6 | few | TRBV6-6 | TGTGCCAGCAGCCAACCCGGGACAGGGAATTCACCCCTCCACTTT | CASSQPGTGNSPLHF
TRBD1 | 14 | TRBJ1-2 | NA | TRBV5-1 | TGCGCCAGCAGCTTGAGGGACAGGGGCCATGGCTACACCTTC | CASSLRDRGHGYTF
NA | 16 | TRBJ2-7 | NA | TRBV6-5 | TGTGCCAGCAGTTACTCGTTTACAGGGAGATCCTACGAGCAGTACTTC | CASSYSFTGRSYEQYF
TRBD1 | 16 | TRBJ2-4 | few | TRBV5-1 | TGCGCCAGCAGCTTGGCTACAGGGGATCGGGGAAACATTCAGTACTTC | CASSLATGDRGNIQYF
TRBD2 | 15 | TRBJ2-3 | NA | TRBV4-2 | TGTGCCAGCAGCCAACTAGCGGGGGCTGGAGATACGCAGTATTTT | CASSQLAGAGDTQYF
NA | 15 | TRBJ1-3 | few | TRBV9 | TGTGCCAGCAGCGTAGACCCGGGATCTGGAAACACCATATATTTT | CASSVDPGSGNTIYF
NA | 13 | TRBJ1-5 | few | TRBV6-5 | TGTGCCAGCACCCGCCAGAGCAATCAGCCCCAGCATTTT | CASTRQSNQPQHF
TRBD1 | 16 | TRBJ1-2 | NA | TRBV5-1 | TGCGCCAGCAGCTTGGATTGGACAGGGGCTAACTATGGCTACACCTTC | CASSLDWTGANYGYTF
NA | 15 | TRBJ2-3 | NA | TRBV19 | TGTGCCAGCCGAGATTGGGGGCTGGGCACAGATACGCAGTATTTT | CASRDWGLGTDTQYF
TRBD2 | 16 | TRBJ2-3 | NA | TRBV10-3 | TGTGCCATCAGTGCACTAGCGGGGGCTAGCACAGATACGCAGTATTTT | CAISALAGASTDTQYF
TRBD2 | 18 | TRBJ2-1 | NA | TRBV7-2 | TGTGCCAGCAGCTTAATAGCGGGGCTCCCGGGTAGGAACAATGAGCAGTTCTTC | CASSLIAGLPGRNNEQFF
TRBD1 | 16 | TRBJ2-2 | few | TRBV27 | TGTGCCAGCGGGGCCCGGGACAGGGGTTACACCGGGGAGCTGTTTTTT | CASGARDRGYTGELFF
TRBD2 | 13 | TRBJ2-1 | few | TRBV6-5 | TGTGCCAGCACCTCCCCGGGGGGGAATGAGCAGTTCTTC | CASTSPGGNEQFF
NA | 15 | TRBJ1-2 | NA | TRBV4-1 | TGTGCCAGCAGCCCCCCAGGGGAGACCGCCTATGGCTACACCTTC | CASSPPGETAYGYTF
TRBD2 | 16 | TRBJ2-1 | NA | TRBV6-5 | TGTGCCAGCAGTTACTCACGGAGCGGGGGGGCCGATGAGCAGTTCTTC | CASSYSRSGGADEQFF
NA | 14 | TRBJ1-1 | NA | TRBV18 | TGTGCCAGCTCACCATTCTCAGGGCCCACTGAAGCTTTCTTT | CASSPFSGPTEAFF
NA | 13 | TRBJ1-6 | few | TRBV6-6 | TGTGCCAGCAGTGGTCGGCGGGATTCACCCCTCCACTTT | CASSGRRDSPLHF
TRBD1 | 21 | TRBJ2-5 | few | TRBV2 | TGTGCCAGCAGATCCGGGGACAGGGTATCTGCCTTCTCGGGCGAGTGGGAGACCCAGTACTTC | CASRSGDRVSAFSGEWETQYF
NA | 14 | TRBJ1-4 | NA | TRBV19 | TGTGCCAGTAGTATTTCGGGTTGGGATGAAAAACTGTTTTTT | CASSISGWDEKLFF
NA | 16 | TRBJ1-2 | NA | TRBV18 | TGTGCCAGCTCGAATCAGCCGCCGCCGGGGGACTATGGCTACACCTTC | CASSNQPPPGDYGYTF
TRBD1 | 15 | TRBJ1-2 | few | TRBV18 | TGTGCCAGCTCACCACCTCGGACAGGAAATTATGGCTACACCTTC | CASSPPRTGNYGYTF
TRBD1 | 16 | TRBJ2-3 | NA | TRBV9 | TGTGCCAGCAGCGTTGCAGGGGGAGTACAGTGGGATACGCAGTATTTT | CASSVAGGVQWDTQYF
NA | 13 | TRBJ1-1 | NA | TRBV6-5 | TGTGCCAGCAGTTATTCGTTGAACACTGAAGCTTTCTTT | CASSYSLNTEAFF
NA | 13 | TRBJ2-7 | NA | TRBV19 | TGTGCCAGTAGTGACAGGTTCCCCTACGAGCAGTACTTC | CASSDRFPYEQYF
TRBD1 | 17 | TRBJ1-1 | NA | TRBV11-2 | TGTGCCAGCAGCTTCAAAACAGGGGGGAATCTGAACACTGAAGCTTTCTTT | CASSFKTGGNLNTEAFF
NA | 15 | TRBJ2-5 | NA | TRBV18 | TGTGCCAGCTCACCATATGATTCACTAGCTGAGACCCAGTACTTC | CASSPYDSLAETQYF
NA | 15 | TRBJ1-1 | NA | TRBV7-9 | TGTGCCAGCAGCGCGCGTGGGACACCGAACACTGAAGCTTTCTTT | CASSARGTPNTEAFF
TRBD1 | 15 | TRBJ1-4 | NA | TRBV11-2 | TGTGCCAGCAGCGCCCGACAGGGAACTAATGAAAAACTGTTTTTT | CASSARQGTNEKLFF
TRBD1 | 14 | TRBJ1-1 | NA | TRBV6-5 | TGTGCCAGCACCATTGACAGGGTAAACACTGAAGCTTTCTTT | CASTIDRVNTEAFF
NA | 19 | TRBJ2-1 | few | TRBV7-6 | TGTGCCAGCAGCCCGACGTTCCCCTCGTGGGGGGTCAGTTACAATGAGCAGTTCTTC | CASSPTFPSWGVSYNEQFF
NA | 14 | TRBJ2-5 | NA | TRBV7-9 | TGTGCCAGCAGCCCACAGGAGTACCAAGAGACCCAGTACTTC | CASSPQEYQETQYF